This T cell receptor beta chain was identified during a study of blood T cell repertoires in COVID-19 (dated by TCRdb to 2020 to 2022). Turning to the overall study: Collaborator samples came from the United States, Italy and Spain and covered acute and convalescent phases of COVID-19. The repertoires were made available in a free public database intended to serve as a resource for research on the immune response to SARS-CoV-2. Subjects who had been exposed to COVID-19, were actively infected with it, or had recovered from it provided the deeply sampled blood TCRbeta repertoires that made up the dataset. A de-identified subject ID, COVID-19 status, age in years and sex were almost always included in the sample metadata. Where available, HLA class I and class II types were taken from metadata supplied by the sample provider and were not determined by assay-based typing. The material from the prospective study consisted of cDNA or gDNA derived from T cells, B-cell-depleted T cells, or PBMCs. The samples were drawn from two sources: the first 160 participants of the ongoing ImmuneRACE study, and 1,254 subjects contributed by 6 global collaborators. Findings and caveats that apply to the study as a whole: How much clinical and demographic metadata was included differed by source and by participant, and the metadata was provided uncurated.

The collaborating institutions used their own protocols to collect whole blood in K2EDTA tubes. For TCRbeta analysis, collaborators shipped samples in one of three forms: frozen whole blood, isolated PBMCs, or DNA extracted from either of those sample types. V is pruned by 6 bases and J by 9 bases, leaving 18 bases of the junction without a gene match. CDR1 SNHLY and CDR2 FYNNEI were looked up in the germline V gene. The CDR3, from cysteine to phenylalanine, totals 16 residues. The entry retains the CDR3 DNA only, 48 bases that are in frame from base 1. The immunoSEQ Assay, a bias-controlled multiplex PCR, was used to amplify TCRbeta CDR3 regions from genomic DNA. The paper's processing steps were these. The number of nucleated cells in each sample was estimated from the amplification of reference gene primers within the assay. Sequence reads were collapsed and filtered to measure the absolute abundance of every unique TCRbeta CDR3 rearrangement. Productive Simpson clonality was computed per sample as the square root of Simpson's diversity index over productive rearrangements. TCRdb retrieved this table from immuneACCESS and kept in-frame rearrangements only. Not all clones are present; in checked studies, unresolved V genes account for under half, and no reason is known for the remainder. V and J calls and clone size are given by that table; D and trimming were obtained from the DNA. For this sample the table gives a few hundred thousand clones, of which approximately 82% were detected only once. The ten largest make up 3.6% of the sample.

This clone was seen once. Its antigen is unknown. Nothing much larger sits one base from this clone, and base qualities are not available. Sample: peripheral blood. The chain joins TRBV2 to TRBJ1-1; 8 junctional bases match TRBD1. This receptor was taken from an elderly woman with acute or convalescent COVID-19. In nucleotide form, the sequence is TGTGCCAGCAGAGTGAGCTTCGTCAGGGGGCGGATACAAGCTTTCTTT. Its amino acids are CASRVSFVRGRIQAFF.